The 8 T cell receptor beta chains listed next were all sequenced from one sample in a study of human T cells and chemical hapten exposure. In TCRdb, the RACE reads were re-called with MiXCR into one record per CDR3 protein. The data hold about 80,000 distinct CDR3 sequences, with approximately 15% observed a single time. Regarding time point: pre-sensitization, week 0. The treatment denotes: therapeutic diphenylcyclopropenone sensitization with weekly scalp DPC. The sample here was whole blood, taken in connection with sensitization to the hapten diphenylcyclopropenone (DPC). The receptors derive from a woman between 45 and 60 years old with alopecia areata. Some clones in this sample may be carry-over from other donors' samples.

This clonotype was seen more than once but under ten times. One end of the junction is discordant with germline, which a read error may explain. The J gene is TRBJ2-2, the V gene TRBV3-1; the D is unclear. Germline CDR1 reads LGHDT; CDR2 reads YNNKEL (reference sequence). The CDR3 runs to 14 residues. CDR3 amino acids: CASSQGPNAGELFF. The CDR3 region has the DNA TGTGCCAGCAGCCAAGGGCCGAACGCCGGGGAGCTGTTTTTT.

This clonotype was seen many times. The CDR3 nucleotides are TGCAGTGCTACCGGGACAGAGAGCTCTGGAAACACCATATATTTT. Its protein product is CSATGTESSGNTIYF. The V and J genes are TRBV20-1 and TRBJ1-3, with TRBD1 identical over 7 bases. Germline V gene lookup returns CDR1 DFQATT and CDR2 SNEGSKA (reference sequence). V trimming: 4 bases; J trimming: 0 bases; junction bases outside the gene matches: 6. The CDR3 is 15 residues long.

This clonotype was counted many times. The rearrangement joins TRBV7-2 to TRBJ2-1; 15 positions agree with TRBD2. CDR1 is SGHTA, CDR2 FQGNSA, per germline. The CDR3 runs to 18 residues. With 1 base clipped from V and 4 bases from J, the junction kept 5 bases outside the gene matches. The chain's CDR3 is CASSLEGTSGRFYNEQFF. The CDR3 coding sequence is TGTGCCAGCAGCTTAGAAGGGACTAGCGGGAGGTTTTACAATGAGCAGTTCTTC. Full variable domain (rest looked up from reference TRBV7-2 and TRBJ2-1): GAGVSQSPSNKVTEKGKDVELRCDPISGHTALYWYRQSLGQGLEFLIYFQGNSAPDKSGLPSDRFSAERTGGSVSTLTIQRTQQEDSAVYLCASSLEGTSGRFYNEQFFGPGTRLTVL.

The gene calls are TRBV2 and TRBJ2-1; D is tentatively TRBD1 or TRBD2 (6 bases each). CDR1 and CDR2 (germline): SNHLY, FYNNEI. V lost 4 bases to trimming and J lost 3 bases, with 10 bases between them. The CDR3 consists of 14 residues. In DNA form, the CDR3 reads TGTGCCAGCAGTGGGGGGGCCATCTACAATGAGCAGTTCTTC. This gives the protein CASSGGAIYNEQFF. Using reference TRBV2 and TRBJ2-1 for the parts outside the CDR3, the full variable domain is EPEVTQTPSHQVTQMGQEVILRCVPISNHLYFYWYRQILGQKVEFLVSFYNNEISEKSEIFDDQFSVERPDGSNFTLKIRSTKLEDSAMYFCASSGGAIYNEQFFGPGTRLTVL.

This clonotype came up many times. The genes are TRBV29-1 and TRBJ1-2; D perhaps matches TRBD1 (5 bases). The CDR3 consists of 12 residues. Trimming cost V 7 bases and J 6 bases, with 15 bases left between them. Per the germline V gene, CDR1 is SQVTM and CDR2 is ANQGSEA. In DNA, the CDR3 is TGCAGCGCCAGGACACAAGAGCATGGCTACACCTTC. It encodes CSARTQEHGYTF.

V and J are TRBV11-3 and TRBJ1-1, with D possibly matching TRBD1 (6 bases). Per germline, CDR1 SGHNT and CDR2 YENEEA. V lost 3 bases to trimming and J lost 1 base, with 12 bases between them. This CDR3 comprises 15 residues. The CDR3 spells CASSFWTDANTEAFF. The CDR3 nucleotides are TGTGCCAGCAGCTTCTGGACAGACGCGAACACTGAAGCTTTCTTT.

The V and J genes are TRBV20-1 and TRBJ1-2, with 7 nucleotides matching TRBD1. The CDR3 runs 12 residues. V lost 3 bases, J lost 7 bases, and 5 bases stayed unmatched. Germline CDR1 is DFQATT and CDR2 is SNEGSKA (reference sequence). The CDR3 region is CSASSTGFGYTF. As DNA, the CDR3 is TGCAGTGCTAGTTCGACAGGGTTTGGCTACACCTTC.

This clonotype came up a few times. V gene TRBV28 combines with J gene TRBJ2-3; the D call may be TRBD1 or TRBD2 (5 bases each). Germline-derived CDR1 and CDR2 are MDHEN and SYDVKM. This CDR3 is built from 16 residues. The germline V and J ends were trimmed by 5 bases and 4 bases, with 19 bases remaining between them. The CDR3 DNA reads TGTGCCAGCAGTCGTTTCGGGTCTTTGGGGGCAGATACGCAGTATTTT. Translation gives CASSRFGSLGADTQYF.